Listed below are T cell receptor beta chains from one sample, sequenced in a study of T cells in Graves' hyperthyroidism and ophthalmopathy. TCRdb fed the multiplex PCR reads into MiXCR, producing one record per CDR3 protein. The sample consists of fewer than 350,000 distinct CDR3 sequences, around a sixth of them appearing once. The specimen was blood. These TCRs come from a woman in her fifties or sixties with Graves' hyperthyroidism. Each CDR3 is given with its conserved first and last residue. D genes are given only for firm matches. Where a row states a size, it is once, few, many or the class of an expanded clone; other rows omit it.

j_gene | d_gene | abundance | v_gene | CDR3nt | CDR3aa
TRBJ1-2 | TRBD1 | - | TRBV27 | TGTGCCAGCAGTTTATTCGAGGGGGCGCAGGGCTACACCTTC | CASSLFEGAQGYTF
TRBJ2-3 | TRBD2 | many | TRBV20-1 | TGCAGTGCTAGAGCTACCGCGGGAGGCAGCACAGATACGCAGTATTTT | CSARATAGGSTDTQYF
TRBJ1-5 | TRBD1 | many | TRBV5-6 | TGTGCCAGCAGCTCCTCGGGACAGGGGGAAAGACAGCCCCAGCATTTT | CASSSSGQGERQPQHF
TRBJ2-2 | - | once | TRBV20-1 | TGCAGTGCTAGAGATCTTGGGATCGCGAACACCGGGGAGCTGTTTTTT | CSARDLGIANTGELFF
TRBJ2-7 | - | - | TRBV27 | TGTGCCAGCAGTTTATCGGCTAGTGGGAGGTACGAGCAGTACTTC | CASSLSASGRYEQYF
TRBJ1-2 | - | - | TRBV5-1 | TGCGCCAGCAGCTTTTCCGCAGGGGAGTATGGCTACACCTTC | CASSFSAGEYGYTF
TRBJ2-1 | - | many | TRBV28 | TGTGCCAGCAGTTCCCCCGGGGCCAATGAGCAGTTCTTC | CASSSPGANEQFF
TRBJ1-1 | - | - | TRBV19 | TGTGCCAGTAGTGGACGGAAGGGGGTGTACACTGAAGCTTTCTTT | CASSGRKGVYTEAFF
TRBJ2-7 | - | - | TRBV7-2 | TGTGCCAGCAGCTTAGATAACAGGGTGTACGAGCAGTACTTC | CASSLDNRVYEQYF
TRBJ1-6 | - | - | TRBV3-1 | TGTGCCAGCAGCCAAGGGTACCGGACCCTCCACTTT | CASSQGYRTLHF
TRBJ2-2 | - | few | TRBV27 | TGTGCCAGCAGTTTTAGGCGGCTATCCGGGGAGCTGTTTTTT | CASSFRRLSGELFF
TRBJ2-7 | - | - | TRBV28 | TGTGCCAGCACAGTTACCAAACAGGGCGGCGAGCAGTACTTC | CASTVTKQGGEQYF
TRBJ2-1 | TRBD1 | many | TRBV20-1 | TGCAGTGCTCCGGAGACGGGACAGCACAATGAGCAGTTCTTC | CSAPETGQHNEQFF
TRBJ1-1 | - | few | TRBV9 | TGTGCCAGCAGCCCACGTGACACCCTGAACACTGAAGCTTTCTTT | CASSPRDTLNTEAFF
TRBJ2-4 | - | few | TRBV7-3 | TGTGCCAGCAGTTATCCTTATAGTGTTCGCGGGGGCTGGGACATTCAGTACTTC | CASSYPYSVRGGWDIQYF
TRBJ2-5 | - | many | TRBV12-3/TRBV12-4 | TGTGCCAGCAGTCCAGGGTACCAAGAGACCCAGTACTTC | CASSPGYQETQYF
TRBJ2-1 | - | - | TRBV30 | TGTGCCTGGAGTATGGTCAGGGGGACTCTACACAATGAGCAGTTCTTC | CAWSMVRGTLHNEQFF
TRBJ2-5 | TRBD2 | - | TRBV18 | TGTGCCAGCTCACCGAATAGACTAGCGGGAGGCGGAGAGACCCAGTACTTC | CASSPNRLAGGGETQYF
TRBJ2-2 | TRBD1 | few | TRBV6-1 | TGTGCCCACGTGGACAGGGGCGGCACCGGGGAGCTGTTTTTT | CAHVDRGGTGELFF
TRBJ2-3 | - | many | TRBV10-3 | TGTGCCATCAGTCGATCGGGGACAGATACGCAGTATTTT | CAISRSGTDTQYF
TRBJ2-1 | TRBD2 | - | TRBV20-1 | TGCAGTGCTAGCCTCCCTAGCGGGAGGTACAATGAGCAGTTCTTC | CSASLPSGRYNEQFF
TRBJ1-3 | TRBD1 | - | TRBV18 | TGTGCCAGCTCACGCGGGACAGACTCTGGAAACACCATATATTTT | CASSRGTDSGNTIYF
TRBJ2-7 | - | many | TRBV6-1 | TGTGCCAGCAGTGAAGCGCTTCAGGGCGTCAATTCCTACGAGCAGTACTTC | CASSEALQGVNSYEQYF
TRBJ2-7 | - | - | TRBV4-1 | TGCGCCAGCCAGGGCGTTCGGGGGGCAGGCTACGAGCAGTACTTC | CASQGVRGAGYEQYF
TRBJ1-2 | - | - | TRBV11-2 | TGTGCCAGCAGCTTAGCTCGGACAGAAAATGGCTACACCTTC | CASSLARTENGYTF
TRBJ2-3 | - | many | TRBV20-1 | TGCAGTGCTAATCTCCAGCGGCCCAGCACAGATACGCAGTATTTT | CSANLQRPSTDTQYF
TRBJ1-1 | - | many | TRBV6-2/TRBV6-3 | TGTGCCAGCACCCAGTACGGGCAGACGAACACTGAAGCTTTCTTT | CASTQYGQTNTEAFF
TRBJ1-6 | - | few | TRBV6-5 | TGTGCCAGCAGTTACCGGACAGATTCACCCCTCCACTTT | CASSYRTDSPLHF
TRBJ2-3 | TRBD1 | - | TRBV5-1 | TGCGCCAGCAGCCCCGGGACAGGGTACACAGATACGCAGTATTTT | CASSPGTGYTDTQYF
TRBJ2-7 | - | - | TRBV4-1 | TGCGCCAGCAGCCAAGATCCAGGACAGCATCTCTACGAGCAGTACTTC | CASSQDPGQHLYEQYF
TRBJ1-5 | TRBD1 | - | TRBV27 | TGTGCCAGCAGTCCAAGTTTCGGGACAGGGGGCCAAAATCAGCCCCAGCATTTT | CASSPSFGTGGQNQPQHF
TRBJ1-1 | TRBD1 | - | TRBV5-5 | TGTGCCAGCAGCGTACAGGGGAGGGAAGAAACTGAAGCTTTCTTT | CASSVQGREETEAFF
TRBJ1-2 | TRBD1 | - | TRBV10-3 | TGTGCCATCAGTGTCGGACAGGGGGCGGGTGGCTACACCTTC | CAISVGQGAGGYTF
TRBJ2-2 | TRBD2 | few | TRBV20-1 | TGCAGTGCTAGACGACTAGCGGGGGGGACCGGGGAGCTGTTTTTT | CSARRLAGGTGELFF
TRBJ1-5 | TRBD1 | few | TRBV12-3/TRBV12-4 | TGTGCCAGCAGTGTACAGGGGGGGGATCAGCCCCAGCATTTT | CASSVQGGDQPQHF
TRBJ2-1 | - | many | TRBV7-8 | TGTGCCAGCAGCTTCCGGGGCAGTCATGAGCAGTTCTTC | CASSFRGSHEQFF
TRBJ1-1 | TRBD1 | few | TRBV27 | TGTGCCAGCAGGCCGGCAGGGGGGATCGACACTGAAGCTTTCTTT | CASRPAGGIDTEAFF
TRBJ2-3 | TRBD2 | many | TRBV12-3/TRBV12-4 | TGTGCCAGCAGTCCACGACTAGCGGGATTCACAGATACGCAGTATTTT | CASSPRLAGFTDTQYF
TRBJ1-1 | - | many | TRBV3-1 | TGTGCCAGCAGCCGCGGCGCCGAGCCCATGAACACTGAAGCTTTCTTT | CASSRGAEPMNTEAFF
TRBJ1-1 | TRBD1 | many | TRBV5-1 | TGCGCCAGCAGCCGCCGGACAGGGGGTCCTGGCACTGAAGCTTTCTTT | CASSRRTGGPGTEAFF
TRBJ2-7 | - | - | TRBV12-3/TRBV12-4 | TGTGCCAGCAGTTTACAATGGGTGGACGAGCAGTACTTC | CASSLQWVDEQYF
TRBJ1-4 | TRBD1 | - | TRBV5-1 | TGCGCCAGCAGCGAAGGGACAGGGGGCTTCCCTAATGAAAAACTGTTTTTT | CASSEGTGGFPNEKLFF
TRBJ2-1 | - | few | TRBV12-3/TRBV12-4 | TGTGCCAGCAGCCGTACTACAGGGGGGGATGAGCAGTTCTTC | CASSRTTGGDEQFF
TRBJ2-1 | TRBD2 | - | TRBV18 | TGTGCCAGCTCACCCCGGCAAGACGGGGGGGCTAGCAATGAGCAGTTCTTC | CASSPRQDGGASNEQFF
TRBJ2-2 | TRBD2 | once | TRBV6-1 | TGTGCCAGCAGTCGTAGTCTATGGGAGGGCCGGAGCGGGGAGCTGTTTTTT | CASSRSLWEGRSGELFF